This T cell receptor beta chain was sequenced during a study of blood T cell repertoires in COVID-19. Sequenced by immunoSEQ multiplex PCR; TCRdb stores in-frame clones only, minus some. There are about 250,000 clones in the sample; about nine tenths occur only once, and about 1.9% lies in the top ten. Looked up from germline, CDR1 is LNHDA and CDR2 is SQIVND (reference sequence). The ends were cut back, 7 bases at V and 3 bases at J, with 12 bases in the middle. The CDR3 loop spans 13 amino acids. The sample holds one count of this clone. The sequenced sample consisted of PBMCs or T cells enriched from blood (not recorded which). J is TRBJ1-2 and V is TRBV19; D is uncertain. This receptor was obtained from a woman between 18 and 29 years old who had recovered from COVID-19. As DNA, the CDR3 is TGTGCCAGTATTGGAGGGAGCTACTATGGCTACACCTTC. Residues: CASIGGSYYGYTF.